These T cell receptor beta chains were read from a single sample in a study of molecular identifiers for immune sequencing clone quantification. TCRdb used MiXCR to reprocess the PCR reads, holding one entry per CDR3 protein. The sample consists of approximately 550,000 distinct CDR3 sequences, 25% of them appearing once. Sequenced input: naive CD8+ T cells from blood, with Jurkat cell RNA spiked in. The source of these receptors is a human donor in good health. Some libraries in this study had Jurkat cell RNA spiked in. CDR3s include the opening cysteine and the closing phenylalanine or tryptophan. The D gene is left open where the match is weak.

v_gene	d_gene	j_gene	CDR3aa
TRBV15	TRBD1	TRBJ1-1	CATSRGAKTGGTEAFF
TRBV7-9	TRBD2	TRBJ2-5	CASSRSGAPGETQYF
TRBV7-6	-	TRBJ2-7	CASSLAGFDEQYF
TRBV27	-	TRBJ2-3	CARSLLQGGTDTQYF
TRBV19	-	TRBJ2-7	CASSGASSYEQYF
TRBV7-9	TRBD1	TRBJ2-7	CASSSPGQGVEQYF
TRBV29-1	-	TRBJ2-3	CSALTASDTQYF
TRBV27	-	TRBJ2-5	CASSLRAKQETQYF
TRBV28	-	TRBJ1-5	CASSVPANQPQHF
TRBV11-2	TRBD2	TRBJ2-5	CASSWGIRGGLQETQYF
TRBV12-3/TRBV12-4	-	TRBJ1-1	CASSLIGSGDIPGAFF
TRBV4-1	-	TRBJ2-1	CASSRGGLNEQFF
TRBV11-3	TRBD2	TRBJ2-3	CASSISGGGDTQYF
TRBV2	TRBD1	TRBJ2-3	CASGIGTGESTDTQYF
TRBV27	-	TRBJ1-5	CVSSFAGEGQPQHF
TRBV7-9	-	TRBJ2-7	CASSTTQGPYEQYF
TRBV20-1	TRBD1	TRBJ1-6	CSARDEQGALYNSPLHF
TRBV9	TRBD1	TRBJ2-3	CASSVAGQGGDTQYF
TRBV7-2	TRBD2	TRBJ2-5	CASSPSGLAGQETQYF
TRBV20-1	TRBD2	TRBJ2-3	CSARGTSGPDTQYF
TRBV10-2	-	TRBJ1-1	CASIGYTEAFF
TRBV4-3	-	TRBJ2-1	CASSQDFDSSYNEQFF
TRBV19	-	TRBJ2-4	CASSFRELPYF
TRBV5-1	-	TRBJ2-7	CASSYGVRYEQYF
TRBV6-2/TRBV6-3	-	TRBJ2-5	CTSNRDRYQETQYF
TRBV4-3	-	TRBJ1-1	CASSQSYASSTEAFF
TRBV12-3/TRBV12-4	TRBD1	TRBJ1-2	CASRGQETNYGYTF
TRBV7-9	TRBD1	TRBJ2-7	CASSMGTGAYEQYF
TRBV9	-	TRBJ2-2	CASSVAEVTGELFF
TRBV6-5	-	TRBJ2-7	CASTESGRYEQYF
TRBV12-3/TRBV12-4	-	TRBJ1-2	CASSQGYGYTF
TRBV5-5	-	TRBJ2-5	CASSLEEETQYF
TRBV9	-	TRBJ2-1	CASSSVGGRADNEQFF
TRBV30	-	TRBJ2-7	CAWSVELTYEQYF
TRBV29-1	-	TRBJ2-7	CSVEDRGAAPYEQYF
TRBV5-3	TRBD2	TRBJ2-4	CASSLTSGRGLAKNIQYF
TRBV5-1	-	TRBJ2-5	CASSQALWGQETQYF
TRBV13	TRBD2	TRBJ2-5	CASSPFGLAGFNTETQYF
TRBV6-5	TRBD2	TRBJ2-2	CASSGKTGELFF
TRBV7-2	-	TRBJ1-5	CASSLGEGYWPQHF
TRBV7-6	-	TRBJ1-5	CASSLSRDSNQPQHF
TRBV28	-	TRBJ2-7	CASSFQGLNYEQYF
TRBV12-3/TRBV12-4	-	TRBJ2-2	CASSHEDGELSF
TRBV12-3/TRBV12-4	-	TRBJ1-5	CASSSLYGANQPQHF
TRBV19	-	TRBJ2-1	CATSLLANNEQFF
TRBV28	TRBD2	TRBJ2-1	CASSRGTSGYNEQFF
TRBV12-3/TRBV12-4	-	TRBJ1-2	CASSPGELYRYGYTF
TRBV28	-	TRBJ2-7	CASLRDNRNEQYF
TRBV7-9	TRBD1	TRBJ1-6	CASTLLTGAPPLHF
TRBV5-3	-	TRBJ2-2	CASSLVQGNTGELFF
TRBV28	-	TRBJ1-2	CASSYQGSPTYGYTF
TRBV29-1	-	TRBJ2-2	CSVEEDSYTGELFF
TRBV6-6	-	TRBJ1-1	CASSYSWGEAFF
TRBV11-2	-	TRBJ1-1	CASSLGGVLNTEAFF
TRBV29-1	-	TRBJ2-7	CSVAGGDFGYEQYF
TRBV27	-	TRBJ2-3	CASSSEGLGDTQYF
TRBV7-6	-	TRBJ2-7	CASSWERAAGAPLYF
TRBV7-9	TRBD2	TRBJ2-7	CASTPVGGIYEQYF
TRBV6-2/TRBV6-3	TRBD1	TRBJ2-7	CASRSSRTGQLEQYF